This T cell receptor beta chain was sequenced during a study of cytomegalovirus exposure and HLA in healthy donors. Study-wide findings and caveats: An analysis that came later showed most CMV-associated TCR beta chains appearing HLA-restricted.

Researchers ran the PCR with 60 Vbeta and 13 Jbeta primers. Method: immunoSEQ multiplex PCR; TCRdb's copy keeps in-frame clones and lacks some. The table records about 150,000 clones, 75% to 90% of them present only once. These donors counted as nominally healthy when sampled, but unrecorded immune exposures were likely. Worth noting for this clone: Its antigen is unidentified.

This CDR3 is 15 amino acids long. Trimming at V came to 3 bases and at J to 6 bases, leaving 10 bases not matched to a gene. Germline CDR1 and CDR2: WSHSY and SAAADI. Sequenced input: PBMCs. The receptor was isolated from a male donor in good health and CMV-seropositive. The chain recombines TRBV10-2 with TRBJ2-7; 8 nucleotides agree with TRBD2. CDR3 bases: TGCGCCAGCAGTGATATAACAGCGGGGGCGCTCGAGCAGTACTTC. This gives the protein CASSDITAGALEQYF.